The 17 T cell receptor beta chains listed next were all sequenced from one sample in a study of T cell responses to AZD1222 COVID-19 vaccine. This table comes from immunoSEQ multiplex PCR, and its TCRdb copy is limited to in-frame clones, with some not included. Among approximately 110,000 clones, approximately 85% were seen once, and the ten largest hold 5.5% to 8%. The sequencing here drew on peripheral blood, taken on day 0 of AZD1222 vaccination. These receptor sequences come from an adult in good health.

This sequence joins TRBV19 and TRBJ2-7; TRBD2 matches 8 bases. Germline V gene sequence: CDR1 LNHDA, CDR2 SQIVND (reference sequence). J gave up 2 bases and V 5 bases, and 8 bases lay outside the gene matches. This CDR3 has 15 amino acids. The CDR3 DNA is TGTGCCAGTAGTTTGCGTAGCGGGACCCCCTACGAGCAGTACTTC. It is translated as CASSLRSGTPYEQYF.

The rearrangement joins TRBV28 to TRBJ1-4; D may be TRBD1 (5 bases). Germline loops: CDR1 MDHEN, CDR2 SYDVKM. The CDR3 extends over 12 amino acids. Trimming took 7 bases from V and 10 from J, leaving 13 bases between them. The DNA for the CDR3 is TGTGCCAGCACTGAGGGGAAAGGAAAACTGTTTTTT. It specifies CASTEGKGKLFF. The full variable domain, with the rest looked up from reference TRBV28 and TRBJ1-4, is DVKVTQSSRYLVKRTGEKVFLECVQDMDHENMFWYRQDPGLGLRLIYFSYDVKMKEKGDIPEGYSVSREKKERFSLILESASTNQTSMYLCASTEGKGKLFFGSGTQLSVL.

The CDR3 protein is CASSLRTGATYEQYF. CDR3 DNA: TGTGCCAGCAGTTTAAGGACAGGGGCGACCTACGAGCAGTACTTC. J is TRBJ2-7 and V is TRBV27, with 9 bases identical to TRBD1. V lost 2 bases, J lost 2 bases, and 4 bases stayed unmatched. The CDR3 is 15 residues long. Per the germline V gene, CDR1 is MNHEY and CDR2 is SMNVEV (reference sequence).

This clone is a singleton in its sample. The chain recombines TRBV28 with TRBJ2-7, with 16 bases lining up with TRBD2. This CDR3 has 16 residues. V lost 8 bases to trimming and J lost 5 bases; unmatched junction nucleotides: 9. The V gene's germline CDR1 is MDHEN and CDR2 SYDVKM. CDR3 DNA sequence: TGTGCCAGCTTACCGGGACTAGCGGGGGGGGACGACGAGCAGTACTTC. Protein sequence: CASLPGLAGGDDEQYF.

This chain connects TRBV12-3 or TRBV12-4 to TRBJ1-2; D ambiguous. V was clipped by 5 bases and J by 5 bases, with 6 bases between them. This CDR3 has 11 residues. DNA of the CDR3: TGTGCCAGCAGTGCGCTATATGGCTACACCTTC. It encodes CASSALYGYTF.

This clone was found a few times. V is TRBV9 and J is TRBJ1-1; D might be TRBD1 (5 bases). V lost 0 bases and J lost 1, with 7 bases in between. Germline V gives CDR1 SGDLS, CDR2 YYNGEE. The CDR3 has 14 amino acids. The CDR3 sequence is CASSVEGQNTEAFF. CDR3 nucleotides: TGTGCCAGCAGCGTAGAAGGACAGAACACTGAAGCTTTCTTT.

This sequence joins TRBV5-4 and TRBJ1-2, with TRBD1 as a possible D gene (6 bases). There are 15 residues in the CDR3. The V end was cut by 2 bases, the J end by 3 bases, with 14 bases between. Germline CDR1 reads SGHNT; CDR2 reads YYREEE (reference sequence). In nucleotides, the CDR3 is TGTGCCAGCAGCTTTTACAGGGCCCTTGACTATGGCTACACCTTC. The encoded protein is CASSFYRALDYGYTF.

This chain connects TRBV19 to TRBJ1-1; weak D call: TRBD1 (6 bases). Per the germline V gene, CDR1 is LNHDA and CDR2 is SQIVND (reference sequence). The length of the CDR3 is 16 residues. The V and J ends lost 2 bases and 0 bases respectively, with 13 bases between them. CDR3 protein: CASSILGTHMNTEAFF. Here the CDR3 DNA reads TGTGCCAGTAGTATACTGGGGACACACATGAACACTGAAGCTTTCTTT.

The chain links TRBV7-2 to TRBJ2-5, with D perhaps matching TRBD1 (6 bases). Looked up from germline, CDR1 is SGHTA and CDR2 is FQGNSA. This CDR3 region has 15 residues. Trimming took 2 bases from V and 0 from J, leaving 10 bases between them. The CDR3 is CASSLRGSHQETQYF. CDR3 DNA sequence: TGTGCCAGCAGCTTAAGGGGGAGCCACCAAGAGACCCAGTACTTC.

This clone occurred a few times. The chain carries TRBV6-1 and TRBJ2-7; D possibly corresponds to TRBD1 (5 bases). This CDR3 region has 13 residues. The V gene's germline CDR1 is MNHNS and CDR2 SASEGT. V shed 3 bases and J shed 4 bases, with 10 bases lying between them. Written as DNA, the CDR3 is TGTGCCAGCAGTGAGGGGCACCCATACGAGCAGTACTTC. Translated: CASSEGHPYEQYF.

The rearrangement joins TRBV4-3 to TRBJ1-3; D might be TRBD1 (5 bases). The CDR3 length is 17 residues. CDR1 is LGHNA, CDR2 YSLEER, per germline. The germline V and J ends were trimmed by 1 base and 2 bases, with 15 bases remaining between them. The CDR3 here is CASSQAAGIGTGNTIYF. The CDR3 DNA reads TGCGCCAGCAGCCAAGCGGCAGGGATCGGTACTGGAAACACCATATATTTT.

CDR3 DNA sequence: TGTGCCACCAGCACAGGGGATTCACCCCTCCACTTT. Residues: CATSTGDSPLHF. The chain joins TRBV15 to TRBJ1-6; the D gene is possibly TRBD1 (6 bases). Germline V CDR1 and CDR2: LNHNV, YYDKDF (reference sequence). V was shortened by 4 bases and J by 8 bases, with 6 bases between the two germline ends. This CDR3 has 12 amino acids.

The chain employs TRBV4-1 and TRBJ2-2; D not certain. The germline V and J ends were trimmed by 0 bases and 2 bases, with 10 bases remaining between them. From germline, CDR1 is MGHRA and CDR2 YSYEKL. The CDR3 loop spans 16 amino acids. CDR3 amino acids: CASSQDWTGNTGELFF. CDR3 nucleotide sequence: TGCGCCAGCAGCCAAGATTGGACCGGTAACACCGGGGAGCTGTTTTTT.

The gene calls are TRBV7-9 and TRBJ1-4; D is ambiguous. Per the germline V gene, CDR1 is SEHNR and CDR2 is FQNEAQ (reference sequence). The CDR3 runs to 13 residues. Trimming left V 1 base short and J 8 bases short, with 8 bases between. CDR3 residues: CASSLVLWEKLFF. The CDR3 DNA sequence: TGTGCCAGCAGCTTAGTGTTATGGGAAAAACTGTTTTTT.

V is TRBV7-3 and J is TRBJ2-1, with 10 bases fitting TRBD2. This CDR3 spans 15 amino acids. CDR1 is SGHTA and CDR2 is FQGTGA in the germline V gene. Trimming at V came to 5 bases and at J to 7 bases, leaving 8 bases not matched to a gene. The CDR3 protein is CASSPTSGVGNEQFF. CDR3 coding DNA: TGTGCCAGCAGCCCAACTAGCGGGGTGGGGAATGAGCAGTTCTTC. Drawing the rest from reference TRBV7-3 and TRBJ2-1, the complete variable domain is GAGVSQTPSNKVTEKGKYVELRCDPISGHTALYWYRQSLGQGPEFLIYFQGTGAADDSGLPNDRFFAVRPEGSVSTLKIQRTERGDSAVYLCASSPTSGVGNEQFFGPGTRLTVL.

The V call is TRBV4-1, the J call TRBJ2-7; 7 bases align to TRBD1. This CDR3 is 15 amino acids long. Germline V gives CDR1 MGHRA, CDR2 YSYEKL. Trimming took 4 bases from V and 2 from J; bases not matched to a gene: 8. CDR3 nucleotide sequence: TGCGCCAGCAGCCCTTCACGGGGACAGACCTACGAGCAGTACTTC. Translating it yields CASSPSRGQTYEQYF.

This rearrangement joins TRBV18 to TRBJ2-3, with D hard to call. The CDR3 length is 15 residues. V was trimmed by 2 bases and J by 0 bases, leaving 9 bases between them. Germline CDR1 reads KGHSH; CDR2 reads LQKENI. In DNA form, the CDR3 reads TGTGCCAGCTCACCAGTCGTCTCAAGCACAGATACGCAGTATTTT. Translating it yields CASSPVVSSTDTQYF.